This entry features one T cell receptor beta chain sequence. This entry belongs to a study of blood T cell repertoires in COVID-19. Profiled with immunoSEQ multiplex PCR; TCRdb holds only in-frame clones, not every one. The repertoire holds around 240,000 clones, roughly 81% seen once, with around 0.97% in the top ten. The CDR3 is 13 amino acids. With 3 bases clipped from V and 7 bases from J, the junction kept 5 bases outside the gene matches. CDR1 is LGHDT and CDR2 is YNNKEL in the germline V gene (reference sequence). The TCR sequence derives from a man aged 35 to 55 with acute or convalescent COVID-19. V and J are TRBV3-1 (or the pseudogene TRBV3-2) and TRBJ1-2, with 7 positions matching TRBD1. The sequencing input was peripheral blood. CDR3 bases: TGTGCCAGCAGCCACCGGGACAGTCTTGGCTACACCTTC. It encodes CASSHRDSLGYTF.